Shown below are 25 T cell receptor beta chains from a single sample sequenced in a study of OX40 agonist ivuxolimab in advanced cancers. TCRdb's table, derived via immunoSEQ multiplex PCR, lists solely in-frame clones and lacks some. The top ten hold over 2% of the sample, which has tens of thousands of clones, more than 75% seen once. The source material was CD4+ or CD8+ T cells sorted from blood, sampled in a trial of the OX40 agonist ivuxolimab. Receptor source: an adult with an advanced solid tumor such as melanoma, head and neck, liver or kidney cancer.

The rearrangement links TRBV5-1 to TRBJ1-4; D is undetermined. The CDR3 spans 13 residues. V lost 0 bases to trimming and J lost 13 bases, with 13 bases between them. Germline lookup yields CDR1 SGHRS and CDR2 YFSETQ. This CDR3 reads CASSLDHGRGLFF. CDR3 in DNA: TGCGCCAGCAGCTTGGACCACGGCCGGGGACTGTTTTTT.

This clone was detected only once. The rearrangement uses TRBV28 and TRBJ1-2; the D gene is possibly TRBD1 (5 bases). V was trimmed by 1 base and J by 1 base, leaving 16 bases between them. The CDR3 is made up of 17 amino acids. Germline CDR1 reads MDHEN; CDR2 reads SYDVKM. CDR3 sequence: CASSLSTGGVGNYGYTF. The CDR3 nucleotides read TGTGCCAGCAGTTTATCCACGGGGGGGGTCGGTAACTATGGCTACACCTTC.

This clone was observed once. CDR3 sequence (DNA): TGTGCCAGCAGTGAGCATGTCGAGGCCAACCGGGGGCAGTACGTC. It is translated as CASSEHVEANRGQYV. This chain connects TRBV2 to TRBJ2-7; perhaps TRBD2 as D (5 bases). The CDR3 sequence is 15 residues long. Germline CDR1 SNHLY, CDR2 FYNNEI. V lost 3 bases, J lost 9 bases, and 21 bases lay in between.

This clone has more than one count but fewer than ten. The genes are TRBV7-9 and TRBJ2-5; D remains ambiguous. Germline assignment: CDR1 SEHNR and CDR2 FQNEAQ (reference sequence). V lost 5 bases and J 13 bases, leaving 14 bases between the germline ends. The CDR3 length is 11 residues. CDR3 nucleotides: TGTGCCAGCAGCACCGAACTGAGAGTGTACTTC. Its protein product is CASSTELRVYF.

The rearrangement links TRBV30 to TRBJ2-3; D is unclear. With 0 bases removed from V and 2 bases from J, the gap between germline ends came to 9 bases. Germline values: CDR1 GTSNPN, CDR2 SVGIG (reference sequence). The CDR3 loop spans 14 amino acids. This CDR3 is CAWSVLEVTDTQYF. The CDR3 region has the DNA TGTGCCTGGAGTGTACTCGAAGTCACAGATACGCAGTATTTT.

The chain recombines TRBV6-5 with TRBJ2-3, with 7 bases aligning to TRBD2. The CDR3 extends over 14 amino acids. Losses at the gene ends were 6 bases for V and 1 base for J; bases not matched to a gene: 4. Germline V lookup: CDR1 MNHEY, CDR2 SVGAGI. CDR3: CASRGTSGTDTQYF. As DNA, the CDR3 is TGTGCCAGCAGGGGAACTAGCGGCACAGATACGCAGTATTTT.

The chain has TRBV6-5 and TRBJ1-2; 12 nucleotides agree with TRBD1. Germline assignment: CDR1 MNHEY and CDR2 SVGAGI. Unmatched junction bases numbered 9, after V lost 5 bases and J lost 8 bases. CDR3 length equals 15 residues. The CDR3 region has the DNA TGTGCCAGCAGTCCAGGGACAGGGGGCATTCGGGGCTACACCTTC. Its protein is CASSPGTGGIRGYTF.

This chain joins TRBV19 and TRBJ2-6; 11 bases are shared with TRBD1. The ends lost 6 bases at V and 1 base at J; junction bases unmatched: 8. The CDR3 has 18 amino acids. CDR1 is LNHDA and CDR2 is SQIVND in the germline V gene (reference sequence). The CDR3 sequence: CASSSGTGGMSGANVLTF. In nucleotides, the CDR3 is TGTGCCAGTAGCTCCGGGACAGGGGGTATGTCTGGGGCCAACGTCCTGACTTTC.

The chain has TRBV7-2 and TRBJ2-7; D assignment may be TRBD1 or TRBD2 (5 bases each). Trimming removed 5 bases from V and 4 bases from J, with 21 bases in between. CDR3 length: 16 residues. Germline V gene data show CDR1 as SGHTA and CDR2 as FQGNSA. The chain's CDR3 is CASSGTSGPLRYEQYF. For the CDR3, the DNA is TGTGCCAGCAGCGGGACCTCGGGCCCCTTGAGATACGAGCAGTACTTC.

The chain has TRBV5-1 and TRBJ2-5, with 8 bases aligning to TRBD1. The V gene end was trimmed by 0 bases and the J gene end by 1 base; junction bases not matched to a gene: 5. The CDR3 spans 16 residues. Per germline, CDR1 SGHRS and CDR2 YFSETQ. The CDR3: CASSLDGQGSQETQYF. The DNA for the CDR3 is TGCGCCAGCAGCTTGGATGGACAGGGATCCCAAGAGACCCAGTACTTC.

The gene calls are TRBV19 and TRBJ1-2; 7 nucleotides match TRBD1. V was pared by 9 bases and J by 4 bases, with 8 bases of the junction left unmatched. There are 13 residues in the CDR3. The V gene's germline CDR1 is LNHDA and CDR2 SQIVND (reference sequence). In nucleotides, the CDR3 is TGTGCCAGCCTTGGACAGGTCCTCTATGGCTACACCTTC. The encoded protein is CASLGQVLYGYTF.

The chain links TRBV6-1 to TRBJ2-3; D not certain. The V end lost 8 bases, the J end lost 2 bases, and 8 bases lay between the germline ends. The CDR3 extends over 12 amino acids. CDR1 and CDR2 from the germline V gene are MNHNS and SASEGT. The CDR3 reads CASALLTDTQYF. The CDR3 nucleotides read TGTGCCAGCGCGTTACTCACAGATACGCAGTATTTT.

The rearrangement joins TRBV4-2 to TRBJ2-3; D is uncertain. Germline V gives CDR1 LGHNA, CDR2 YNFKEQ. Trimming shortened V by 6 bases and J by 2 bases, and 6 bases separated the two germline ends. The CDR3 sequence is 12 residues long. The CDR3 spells CASSGYTDTQYF. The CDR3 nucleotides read TGTGCCAGCAGTGGGTACACAGATACGCAGTATTTT.

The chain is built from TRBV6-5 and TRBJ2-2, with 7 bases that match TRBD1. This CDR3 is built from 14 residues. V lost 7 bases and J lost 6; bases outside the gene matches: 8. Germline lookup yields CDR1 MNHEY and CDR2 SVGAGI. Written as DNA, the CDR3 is TGTGCCAGCACCCTAACCCAGGGGGCCGGGGAGCTGTTTTTT. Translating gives CASTLTQGAGELFF.

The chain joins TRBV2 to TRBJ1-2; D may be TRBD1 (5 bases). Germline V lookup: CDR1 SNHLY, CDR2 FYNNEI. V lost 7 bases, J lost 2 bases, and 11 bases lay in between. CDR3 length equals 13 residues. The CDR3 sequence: CASNLQGNYGYTF. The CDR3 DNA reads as TGTGCCAGCAATTTGCAGGGAAACTATGGCTACACCTTC.

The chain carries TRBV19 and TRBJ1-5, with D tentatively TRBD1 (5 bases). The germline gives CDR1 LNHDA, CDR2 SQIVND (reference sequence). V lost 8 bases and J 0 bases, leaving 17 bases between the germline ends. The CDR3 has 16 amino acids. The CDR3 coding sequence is TGTGCCAGTGGCCAAGGGGACGGATATAGCAATCAGCCCCAGCATTTT. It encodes CASGQGDGYSNQPQHF.

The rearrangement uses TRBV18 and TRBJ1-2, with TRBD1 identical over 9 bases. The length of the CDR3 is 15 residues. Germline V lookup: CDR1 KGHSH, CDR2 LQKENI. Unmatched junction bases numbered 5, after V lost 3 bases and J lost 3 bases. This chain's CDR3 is CASSPSGTGYYGYTF. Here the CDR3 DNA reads TGTGCCAGCTCACCCTCCGGGACAGGGTACTATGGCTACACCTTC.

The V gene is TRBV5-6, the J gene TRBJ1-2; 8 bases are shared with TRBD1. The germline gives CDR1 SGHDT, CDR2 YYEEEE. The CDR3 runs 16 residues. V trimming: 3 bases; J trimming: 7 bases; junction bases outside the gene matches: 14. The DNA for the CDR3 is TGTGCCAGCAGCTCCGAGAGGAGACAGGGGCAAGGTGGCTACACCTTC. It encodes CASSSERRQGQGGYTF.

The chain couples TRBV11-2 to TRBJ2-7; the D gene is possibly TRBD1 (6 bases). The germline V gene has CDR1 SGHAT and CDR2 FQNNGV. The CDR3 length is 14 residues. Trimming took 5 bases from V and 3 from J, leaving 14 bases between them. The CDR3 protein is CASSRAGVLYEQYV. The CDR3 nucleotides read TGTGCCAGCAGCCGAGCAGGGGTCCTCTACGAGCAGTACGTC.

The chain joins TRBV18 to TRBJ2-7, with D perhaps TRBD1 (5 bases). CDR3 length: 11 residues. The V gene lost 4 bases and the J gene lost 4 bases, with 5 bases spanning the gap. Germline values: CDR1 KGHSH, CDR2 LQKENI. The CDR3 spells CASSQGYEQYF. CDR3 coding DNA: TGTGCCAGCTCACAGGGGTACGAGCAGTACTTC.

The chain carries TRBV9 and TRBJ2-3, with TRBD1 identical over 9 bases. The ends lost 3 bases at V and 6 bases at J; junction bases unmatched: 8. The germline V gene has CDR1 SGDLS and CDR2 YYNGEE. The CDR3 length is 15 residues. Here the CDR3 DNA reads TGTGCCAGCAGCGAGGGGGACAGGGAGTTGGATACGCAGTATTTT. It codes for CASSEGDRELDTQYF.

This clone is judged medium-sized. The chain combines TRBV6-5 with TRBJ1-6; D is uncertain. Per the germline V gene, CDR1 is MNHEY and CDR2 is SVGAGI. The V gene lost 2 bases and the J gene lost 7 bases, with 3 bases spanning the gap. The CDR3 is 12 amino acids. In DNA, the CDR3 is TGTGCCAGCAGTTACGGGAATTCACCCCTCCACTTT. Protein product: CASSYGNSPLHF.

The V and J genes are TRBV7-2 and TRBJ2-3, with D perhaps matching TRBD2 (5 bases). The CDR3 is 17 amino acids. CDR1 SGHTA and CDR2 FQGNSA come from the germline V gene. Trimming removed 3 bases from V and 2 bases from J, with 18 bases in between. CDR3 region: CASSLWVGSGITDTQYF. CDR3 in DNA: TGTGCCAGCAGCTTGTGGGTGGGTTCGGGGATCACAGATACGCAGTATTTT.

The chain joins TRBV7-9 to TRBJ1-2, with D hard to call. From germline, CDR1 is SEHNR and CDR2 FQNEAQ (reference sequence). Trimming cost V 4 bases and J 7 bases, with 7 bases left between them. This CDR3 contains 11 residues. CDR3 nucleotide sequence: TGTGCCAGCAGCTCAAAGAGTGGCTACACCTTC. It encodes CASSSKSGYTF. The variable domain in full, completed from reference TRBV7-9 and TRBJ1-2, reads DTGVSQNPRHKITKRGQNVTFRCDPISEHNRLYWYRQTLGQGPEFLTYFQNEAQLEKSRLLSDRFSAERPKGSFSTLEIQRTEQGDSAMYLCASSSKSGYTFGSGTRLTVV.

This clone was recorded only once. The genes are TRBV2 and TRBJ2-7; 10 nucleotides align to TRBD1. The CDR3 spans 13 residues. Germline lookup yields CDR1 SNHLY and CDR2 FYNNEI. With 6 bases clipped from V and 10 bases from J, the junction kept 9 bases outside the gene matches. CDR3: CASRVRGQGYQYV. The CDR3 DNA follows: TGTGCCAGCAGAGTTAGGGGACAGGGGTATCAGTACGTC.